The 10 T cell receptor beta chains below all came from one sample that was sequenced in a study of blood T cells in healthy people across ages. Together with a sample-barcoded 5' primer, a J-beta primer mix was included in a second PCR lasting roughly 6 to 12 cycles. TCRdb re-derived calls from the 5' RACE reads in MiXCR, one entry per CDR3 protein. The sample includes fewer than 1.5 million distinct CDR3 sequences, 42% of them seen just once. The source material was blood. These TCRs come from a woman aged 18-30 years in good health.

This chain uses TRBV5-1 with TRBJ1-1, with D hard to call. Between the trimmed V and J ends, which lost 1 base and 0 bases, there was a span of 7 bases. Per germline, CDR1 SGHRS and CDR2 YFSETQ. There are 14 residues in the CDR3. Here the CDR3 reads CASSLYDMNTEAFF. The CDR3 nucleotides are TGCGCCAGCAGCTTGTACGACATGAACACTGAAGCTTTCTTT.

V and J are TRBV30 and TRBJ1-4, with D possibly being TRBD1 (5 bases). The CDR3 runs 15 residues. V lost 0 bases to trimming and J lost 1 base, with 9 bases between them. Germline V gene data show CDR1 as GTSNPN and CDR2 as SVGIG (reference sequence). CDR3: CAWSVQARTNEKLFF. The CDR3 bases are TGTGCCTGGAGTGTACAGGCCAGAACTAATGAAAAACTGTTTTTT. The full variable domain, its missing parts supplied by reference TRBV30 and TRBJ1-4, is SQTIHQWPATLVQPVGSPLSLECTVEGTSNPNLYWYRQAAGRGLQLLFYSVGIGQISSEVPQNLSASRPQDRQFILSSKKLLLSDSGFYLCAWSVQARTNEKLFFGSGTQLSVL.

This clonotype was seen a few times. The chain couples TRBV7-2 to TRBJ2-4; TRBD2 aligns across 12 bases. CDR3 length: 17 residues. The V and J ends lost 5 bases and 1 base, in that order; junction bases with no gene match: 6. Germline V gene lookup returns CDR1 SGHTA and CDR2 FQGNSA. CDR3 sequence: CASSKDTSGGAKNIQYF. CDR3 nucleotides: TGTGCCAGCAGCAAAGACACTAGCGGGGGGGCCAAAAACATTCAGTACTTC.

Worth noting for this clonotype: With a much larger clone just one base away, this may be a read error. V usage is TRBV11-2 and J usage is TRBJ2-1; D unresolved. The CDR3 contains 14 residues. Trimming cost V 3 bases and J 0 bases, with 6 bases left between them. From germline, CDR1 is SGHAT and CDR2 FQNNGV. CDR3 sequence reads: CASSFWSSYNEQFF. The DNA for the CDR3 is TGTGCCAGCAGCTTCTGGAGCTCCTACAATGAGCAGTTCTTC. Full variable domain (remainder filled in from reference TRBV11-2 and TRBJ2-1): EAGVAQSPRYKIIEKRQSVAFWCNPISGHATLYWYQQILGQGPKLLIQFQNNGVVDDSQLPKDRFSAERLKGVDSTLKIQPAKLEDSAVYLCASSFWSSYNEQFFGPGTRLTVL.

This chain uses TRBV27 with TRBJ2-1; 8 bases map to TRBD2. Germline CDR1 MNHEY, CDR2 SMNVEV (reference sequence). V shed 2 bases, J shed 7 bases, and the junction held 7 bases outside the gene matches. The CDR3 totals 15 residues. The CDR3 nucleotides read TGTGCCAGCAGTTTAGCCGCGGGAGGTACAAATGAGCAGTTCTTC. Translation gives CASSLAAGGTNEQFF.

This sequence joins TRBV6-5 and TRBJ2-1, with unresolved D. The CDR3 contains 13 residues. The germline CDR1 and CDR2 sequences are MNHEY and SVGAGI. The germline V and J ends were trimmed by 0 bases and 7 bases, with 7 bases remaining between them. DNA of the CDR3: TGTGCCAGCAGTTACTCGGGCTTAAATGAGCAGTTCTTC. Its translation is CASSYSGLNEQFF.

This clonotype was seen a handful of times. The chain employs TRBV13 and TRBJ1-1; D is possibly TRBD1 (6 bases). The length of the CDR3 is 15 residues. Germline loops: CDR1 PRHDT, CDR2 FYEKMQ (reference sequence). V lost 4 bases, J lost 6 bases, and 18 bases lay in between. CDR3 amino acids: CASSSPGEVSAEAFF. CDR3 in DNA: TGTGCCAGCAGCTCTCCAGGGGAGGTAAGCGCTGAAGCTTTCTTT.

This chain uses TRBV29-1 with TRBJ2-7; 9 positions match TRBD1. Germline CDR1 reads SQVTM; CDR2 reads ANQGSEA. The CDR3 consists of 13 residues. J gave up 9 bases and V 0 bases, and 6 bases lay outside the gene matches. This chain's CDR3 is CSVEDTGGSVQYF. In nucleotides, the CDR3 is TGCAGCGTTGAAGATACAGGGGGCTCAGTGCAGTACTTC.

V gene TRBV5-6 combines with J gene TRBJ2-1; 8 nucleotides align to TRBD1. The trim removed 0 bases at V and 2 bases at J, leaving 13 bases unmatched. Looked up from germline, CDR1 is SGHDT and CDR2 is YYEEEE. This CDR3 comprises 19 residues. The CDR3 DNA reads as TGTGCCAGCAGCTTGGTTAATAATTTTCGACAGGGGACCTACAATGAGCAGTTCTTC. This codes for CASSLVNNFRQGTYNEQFF. Full variable domain (missing parts from reference TRBV5-6 and TRBJ2-1): DAGVTQSPTHLIKTRGQQVTLRCSPKSGHDTVSWYQQALGQGPQFIFQYYEEEERQRGNFPDRFSGHQFPNYSSELNVNALLLGDSALYLCASSLVNNFRQGTYNEQFFGPGTRLTVL.

J is TRBJ2-1 and V is TRBV12-3 or TRBV12-4; weak D call: TRBD2 (6 bases). The CDR3 contains 15 residues. Trimming cost V 3 bases and J 6 bases, with 15 bases left between them. CDR3 protein: CASSLWEASLNEQFF. For the CDR3, the DNA is TGTGCCAGCAGTTTGTGGGAGGCCTCACTCAATGAGCAGTTCTTC.